This T cell receptor beta chain was captured in a study of a mutant IDH1 vaccine in newly diagnosed glioma. Study at large: Visits V12 and V13 fell at weeks 35 and 47, respectively. Overall study findings and caveats: Among patients, around 95% showed immune responses induced by the vaccine.

The sample's time point: week 35, safety follow-up. Vaccinated patients received 300 ug of mutant IDH1 20-mer peptide per dose, with topical imiquimod. Assay: immunoSEQ multiplex PCR; the TCRdb copy retains only in-frame clones and omits some. Of roughly 60,000 clones in the sample, 74% were seen once. Regarding this clone: The antigen remains undetermined.

Per the germline V gene, CDR1 is SNHLY and CDR2 is FYNNEI. Trimming removed 1 base at V and 10 bases at J, with 13 bases between. The CDR3 runs 13 residues. The source of this sequence is a man in his fifties or sixties with glioma. J is TRBJ1-1 and V is TRBV2, with D uncertain. This sample comprised PBMCs, obtained from a glioma patient whose treatment included an IDH1 peptide vaccine. The DNA for the CDR3 is TGTGCCAGCAGTGAAGTAGACCGAGGCAGAGCTTTCTTT. Amino acid sequence: CASSEVDRGRAFF.